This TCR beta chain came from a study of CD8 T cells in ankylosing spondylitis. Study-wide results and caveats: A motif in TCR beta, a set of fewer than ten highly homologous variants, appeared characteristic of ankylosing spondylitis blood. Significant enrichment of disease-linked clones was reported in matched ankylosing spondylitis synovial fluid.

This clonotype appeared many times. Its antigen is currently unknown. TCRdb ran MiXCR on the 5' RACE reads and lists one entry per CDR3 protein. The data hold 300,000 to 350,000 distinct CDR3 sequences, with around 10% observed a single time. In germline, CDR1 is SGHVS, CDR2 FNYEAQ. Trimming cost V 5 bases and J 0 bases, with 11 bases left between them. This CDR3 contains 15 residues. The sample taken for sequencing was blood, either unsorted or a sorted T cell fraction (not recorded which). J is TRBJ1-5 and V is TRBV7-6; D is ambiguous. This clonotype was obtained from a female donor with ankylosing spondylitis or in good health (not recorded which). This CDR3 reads CASSPVEYSNQPQHF. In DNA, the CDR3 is TGTGCCAGCAGCCCGGTGGAGTATAGCAATCAGCCCCAGCATTTT.